This T cell receptor (beta chain) is drawn from a study of T cell repertoires in cytomegalovirus infection. Study-level information: Indications of both CMV infection and matching HLA type were provided by public TCR beta signatures. Study-level findings and limits: HLA-C-restricted CMV clonotypes gave the most frequent clonotype in two of eight donors. Accumulated public TCR beta family frequency recognized individuals carrying CMV together with the relevant HLA.

MiXCR, run by TCRdb on the reads, gives a single entry per CDR3 protein. This table has some 250,000 distinct CDR3 sequences, over 8% appearing once. The CDR3 covers 16 residues. Germline V gene lookup returns CDR1 SGHVS and CDR2 FQNEAQ. V shed 2 bases and J shed 4 bases, with 15 bases lying between them. The table lists this clonotype with many counts. Its antigen is as yet unknown. This receptor was taken from a human donor in good health (CMV status not recorded). Some clones in this sample may be carry-over from other donors' samples. The sequenced sample consisted of PBMCs. The chain is built from TRBV7-8 and TRBJ1-3, with D unresolved. CDR3 coding DNA: TGTGCCAGCAGCTTATCGCCGAGAGAACGAGGAAACACCATATATTTT. Protein sequence: CASSLSPRERGNTIYF.